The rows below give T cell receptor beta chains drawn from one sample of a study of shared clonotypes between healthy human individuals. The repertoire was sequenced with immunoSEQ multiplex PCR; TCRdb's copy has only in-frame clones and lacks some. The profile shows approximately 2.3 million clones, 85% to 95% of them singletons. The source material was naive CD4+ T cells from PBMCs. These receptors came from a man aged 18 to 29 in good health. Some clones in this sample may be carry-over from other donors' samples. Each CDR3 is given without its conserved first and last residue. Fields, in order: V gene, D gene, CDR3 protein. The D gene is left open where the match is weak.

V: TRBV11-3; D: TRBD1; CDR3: ASSSRSGTGDNEQF
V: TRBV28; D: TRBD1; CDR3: ASSFLYFDRGNYEQY
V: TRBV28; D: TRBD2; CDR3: ASSPGGSLDEQY
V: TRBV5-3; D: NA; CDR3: ARSLIRGTSGNTIY
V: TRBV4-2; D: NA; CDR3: ASSQVASGDGGYT
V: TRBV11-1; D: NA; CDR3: ASSLDRVPDTQY
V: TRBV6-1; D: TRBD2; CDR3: ASRSSGSGYEQY
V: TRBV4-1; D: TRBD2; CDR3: ASSQAAGTRSGANVLT
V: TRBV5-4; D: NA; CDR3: ASSWGTYEQY
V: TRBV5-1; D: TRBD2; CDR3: ASSLGLAGVIEQF